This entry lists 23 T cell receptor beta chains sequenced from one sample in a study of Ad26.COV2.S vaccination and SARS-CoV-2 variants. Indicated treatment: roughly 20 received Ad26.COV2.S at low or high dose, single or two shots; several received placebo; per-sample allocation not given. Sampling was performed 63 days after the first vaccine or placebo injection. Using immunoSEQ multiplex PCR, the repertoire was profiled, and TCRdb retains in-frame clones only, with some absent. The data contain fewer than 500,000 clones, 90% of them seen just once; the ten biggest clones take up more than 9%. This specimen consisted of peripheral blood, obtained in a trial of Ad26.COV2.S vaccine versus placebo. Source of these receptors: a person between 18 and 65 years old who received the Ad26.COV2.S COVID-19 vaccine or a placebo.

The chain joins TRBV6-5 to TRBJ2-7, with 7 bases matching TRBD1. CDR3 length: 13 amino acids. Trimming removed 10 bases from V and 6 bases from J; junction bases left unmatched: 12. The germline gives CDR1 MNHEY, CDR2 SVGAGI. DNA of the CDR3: TGTGCCACCGCGAGGGACAGTCCGGGCGAGCAGTACTTC. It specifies CATARDSPGEQYF.

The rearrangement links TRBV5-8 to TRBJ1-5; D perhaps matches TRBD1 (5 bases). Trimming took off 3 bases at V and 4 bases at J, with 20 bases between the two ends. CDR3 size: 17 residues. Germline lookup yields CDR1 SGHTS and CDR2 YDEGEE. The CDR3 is CASSSDPRGKGNQPQHF. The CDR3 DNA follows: TGTGCCAGCAGCTCCGACCCCCGGGGGAAGGGGAATCAGCCCCAGCATTTT.

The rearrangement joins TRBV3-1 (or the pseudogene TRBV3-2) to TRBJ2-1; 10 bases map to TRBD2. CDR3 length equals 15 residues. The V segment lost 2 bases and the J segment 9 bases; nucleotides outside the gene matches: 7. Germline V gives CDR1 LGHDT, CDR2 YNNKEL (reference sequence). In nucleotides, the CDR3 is TGTGCCAGCAGCCAACAAGCGGGAGGGCCGGTTGAGCAGTTCTTC. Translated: CASSQQAGGPVEQFF.

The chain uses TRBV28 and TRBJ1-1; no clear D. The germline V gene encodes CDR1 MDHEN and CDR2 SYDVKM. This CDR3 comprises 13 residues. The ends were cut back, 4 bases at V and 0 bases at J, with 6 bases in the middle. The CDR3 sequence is CASSSQMNTEAFF. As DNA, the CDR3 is TGTGCCAGCAGTTCCCAGATGAACACTGAAGCTTTCTTT.

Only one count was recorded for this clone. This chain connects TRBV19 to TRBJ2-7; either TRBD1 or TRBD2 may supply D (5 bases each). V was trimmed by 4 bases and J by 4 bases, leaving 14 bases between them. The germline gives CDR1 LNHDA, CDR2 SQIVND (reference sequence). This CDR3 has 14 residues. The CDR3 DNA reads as TGTGCCAGTAGTAACCGGGGACCTATATACGAGCAGTACTTC. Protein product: CASSNRGPIYEQYF. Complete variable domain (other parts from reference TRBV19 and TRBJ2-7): DGGITQSPKYLFRKEGQNVTLSCEQNLNHDAMYWYRQDPGQGLRLIYYSQIVNDFQKGDIAEGYSVSREKKESFPLTVTSAQKNPTAFYLCASSNRGPIYEQYFGPGTRLTVT.

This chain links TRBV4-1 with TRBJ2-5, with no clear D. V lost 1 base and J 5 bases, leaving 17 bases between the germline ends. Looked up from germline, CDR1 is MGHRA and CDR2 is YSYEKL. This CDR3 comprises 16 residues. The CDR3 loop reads CASSQGWAQNRETQYF. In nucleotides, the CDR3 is TGCGCCAGCAGCCAAGGGTGGGCCCAGAATCGGGAGACCCAGTACTTC.

The CDR3 reads CASSVGTAVVETQYF. Here the CDR3 DNA reads TGTGCCAGCAGCGTGGGGACAGCGGTAGTAGAGACCCAGTACTTC. The rearrangement links TRBV9 to TRBJ2-5; 7 positions match TRBD1. Germline CDR1 is SGDLS and CDR2 is YYNGEE. The CDR3 covers 15 residues. J lost 4 bases, V lost 2 bases, and 8 bases had no gene match.

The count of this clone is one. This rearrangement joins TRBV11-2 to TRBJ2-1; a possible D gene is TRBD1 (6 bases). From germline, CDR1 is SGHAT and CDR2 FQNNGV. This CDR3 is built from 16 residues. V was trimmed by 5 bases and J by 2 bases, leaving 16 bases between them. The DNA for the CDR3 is TGTGCCAGCAGCCCCCGAAGTGACAGGACCTACAATGAGCAGTTCTTC. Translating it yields CASSPRSDRTYNEQFF. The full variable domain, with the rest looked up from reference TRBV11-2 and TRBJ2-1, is EAGVAQSPRYKIIEKRQSVAFWCNPISGHATLYWYQQILGQGPKLLIQFQNNGVVDDSQLPKDRFSAERLKGVDSTLKIQPAKLEDSAVYLCASSPRSDRTYNEQFFGPGTRLTVL.

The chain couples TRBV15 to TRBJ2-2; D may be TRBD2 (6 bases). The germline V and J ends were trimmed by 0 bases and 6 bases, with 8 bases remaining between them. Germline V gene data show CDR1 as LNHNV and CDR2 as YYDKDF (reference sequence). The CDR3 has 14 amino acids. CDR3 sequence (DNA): TGTGCCACCAGCAGAGATTGGGGGGCCGGGGAGCTGTTTTTT. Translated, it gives CATSRDWGAGELFF.

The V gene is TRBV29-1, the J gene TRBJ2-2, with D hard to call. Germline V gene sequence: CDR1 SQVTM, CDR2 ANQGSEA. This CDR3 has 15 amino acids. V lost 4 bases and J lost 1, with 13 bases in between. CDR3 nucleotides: TGCAGCGTTGTTTGGGCGGAGCAGAACACCGGGGAGCTGTTTTTT. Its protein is CSVVWAEQNTGELFF.

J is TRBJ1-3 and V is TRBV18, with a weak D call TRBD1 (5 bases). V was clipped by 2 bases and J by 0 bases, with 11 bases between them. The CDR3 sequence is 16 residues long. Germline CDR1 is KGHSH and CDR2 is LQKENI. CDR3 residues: CASSPYDSSSGNTIYF. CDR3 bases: TGTGCCAGCTCACCATATGACAGTTCCTCTGGAAACACCATATATTTT.

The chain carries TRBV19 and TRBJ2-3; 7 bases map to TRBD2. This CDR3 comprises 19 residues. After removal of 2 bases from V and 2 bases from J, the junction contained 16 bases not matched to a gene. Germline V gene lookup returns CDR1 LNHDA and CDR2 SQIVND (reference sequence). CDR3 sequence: CASSISLQRGGVFTDTQYF. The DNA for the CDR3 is TGTGCCAGTAGTATAAGTCTCCAGCGGGGAGGGGTCTTCACAGATACGCAGTATTTT.

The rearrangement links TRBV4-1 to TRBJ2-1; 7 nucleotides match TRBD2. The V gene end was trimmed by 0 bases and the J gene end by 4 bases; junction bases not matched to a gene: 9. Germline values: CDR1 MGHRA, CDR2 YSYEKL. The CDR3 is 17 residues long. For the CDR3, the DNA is TGCGCCAGCAGCCAAGATCCCGGACTAGGACTATACAATGAGCAGTTCTTC. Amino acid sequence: CASSQDPGLGLYNEQFF.

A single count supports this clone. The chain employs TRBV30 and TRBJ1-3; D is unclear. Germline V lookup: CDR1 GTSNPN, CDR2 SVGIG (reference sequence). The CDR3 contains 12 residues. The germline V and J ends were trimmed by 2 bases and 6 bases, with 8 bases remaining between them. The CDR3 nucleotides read TGTGCCTGGAGTAGCTATGCAAACACCATATATTTT. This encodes CAWSSYANTIYF.

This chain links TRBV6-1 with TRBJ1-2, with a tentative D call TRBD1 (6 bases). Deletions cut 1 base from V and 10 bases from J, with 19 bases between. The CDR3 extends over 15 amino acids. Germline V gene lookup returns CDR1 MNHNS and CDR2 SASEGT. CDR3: CASSEVGRQAESYTF. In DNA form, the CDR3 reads TGTGCCAGCAGTGAAGTGGGTCGACAGGCCGAGTCCTACACCTTC.

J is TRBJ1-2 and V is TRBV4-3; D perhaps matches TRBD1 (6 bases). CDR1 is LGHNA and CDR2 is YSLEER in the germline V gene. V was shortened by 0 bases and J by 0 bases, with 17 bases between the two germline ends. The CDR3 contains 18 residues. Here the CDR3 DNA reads TGCGCCAGCAGCCAAGATATAGTAACTCGGACAGCTAACTATGGCTACACCTTC. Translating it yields CASSQDIVTRTANYGYTF.

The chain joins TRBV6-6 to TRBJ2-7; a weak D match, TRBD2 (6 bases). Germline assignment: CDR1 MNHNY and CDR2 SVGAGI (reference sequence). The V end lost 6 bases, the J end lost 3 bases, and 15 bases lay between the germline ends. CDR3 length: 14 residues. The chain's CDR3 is CASSHPGVFYEQYF. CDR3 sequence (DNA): TGTGCCAGCAGCCACCCGGGGGTCTTCTACGAGCAGTACTTC.

CDR3 residues: CASRGPGQGAGELFF. The CDR3 region has the DNA TGTGCCAGCAGGGGACCGGGACAGGGAGCCGGGGAGCTGTTTTTT. The rearrangement links TRBV7-9 to TRBJ2-2, with TRBD1 matching 9 bases. After removal of 6 bases from V and 6 bases from J, the junction contained 8 bases not matched to a gene. Germline V gene sequence: CDR1 SEHNR, CDR2 FQNEAQ (reference sequence). This CDR3 is built from 15 residues.

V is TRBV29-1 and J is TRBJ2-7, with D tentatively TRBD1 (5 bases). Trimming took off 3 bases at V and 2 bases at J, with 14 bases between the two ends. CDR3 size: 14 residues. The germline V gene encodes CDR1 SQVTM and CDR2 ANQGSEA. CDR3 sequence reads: CSVEVAGITYEQYF. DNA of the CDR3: TGCAGCGTTGAGGTAGCAGGGATTACCTACGAGCAGTACTTC.

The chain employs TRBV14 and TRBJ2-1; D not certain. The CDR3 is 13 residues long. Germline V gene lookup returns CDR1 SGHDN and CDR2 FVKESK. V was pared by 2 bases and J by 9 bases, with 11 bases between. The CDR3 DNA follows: TGTGCCAGCAGCCAAAGGCCTAGTCTTGAGCAGTTCTTC. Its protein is CASSQRPSLEQFF.

CDR3 sequence: CASSIDRGDYGYTF. The CDR3 nucleotides are TGTGCCAGTAGTATCGACAGGGGGGACTATGGCTACACCTTC. The chain carries TRBV19 and TRBJ1-2, with 9 bases aligning to TRBD1. V dropped 3 bases and J dropped 3; count of bases not matched to a gene: 2. The germline gives CDR1 LNHDA, CDR2 SQIVND (reference sequence). CDR3 length: 14 residues.

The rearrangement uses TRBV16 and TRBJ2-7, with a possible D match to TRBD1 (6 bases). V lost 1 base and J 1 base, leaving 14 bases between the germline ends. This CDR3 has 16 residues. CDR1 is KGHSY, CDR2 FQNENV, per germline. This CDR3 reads CASSQLATGASYEQYF. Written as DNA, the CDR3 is TGTGCCAGCAGCCAATTAGCGACAGGTGCATCCTACGAGCAGTACTTC. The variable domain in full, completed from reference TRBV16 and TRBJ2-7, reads GEEVAQTPKHLVRGEGQKAKLYCAPIKGHSYVFWYQQVLKNEFKFLISFQNENVFDETGMPKERFSAKCLPNSPCSLEIQATKLEDSAVYFCASSQLATGASYEQYFGPGTRLTVT.

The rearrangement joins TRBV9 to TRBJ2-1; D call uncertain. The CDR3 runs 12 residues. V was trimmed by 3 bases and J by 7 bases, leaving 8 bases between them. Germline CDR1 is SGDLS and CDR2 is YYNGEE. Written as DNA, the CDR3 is TGTGCCAGCAGCGGGCCCGGTAATGAGCAGTTCTTC. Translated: CASSGPGNEQFF.